The 30 T cell receptor beta chains given below trace back to one sample, sequenced in a study of T cells in Graves' hyperthyroidism and ophthalmopathy. Regions amplified from RNA transcripts were the TCR beta CDR3 regions. An initial round of RT-PCR targeting the TCR CDR3 relied on the HTBI primer set. TCRdb recomputed calls from the multiplex PCR reads with MiXCR, one row per CDR3 protein. Altogether 750,000 to 900,000 distinct CDR3 sequences are present, around 38% being singletons, with the ten largest covering over 8%. Sequencing used blood. The receptors come from a young man with Graves' hyperthyroidism.

This clonotype came up many times. Sequence at one end of the junction differs from germline and may be a read error. This chain links TRBV5-1 with TRBJ1-1, with D possibly being TRBD1 (5 bases). The CDR3 runs to 14 residues. Germline V gene lookup returns CDR1 SGHRS and CDR2 YFSETQ. The CDR3 sequence: CASSLGQGHTEAFF. The CDR3 DNA reads as TGTGCCAGCAGCTTAGGGCAGGGCCACACTGAAGCTTTCTTT.

This clonotype was seen more than once but under ten times. The genes are TRBV14 and TRBJ1-1; 7 bases fit TRBD1. The germline CDR1 and CDR2 sequences are SGHDN and FVKESK. This CDR3 comprises 15 residues. Trimming removed 0 bases from V and 4 bases from J; junction bases left unmatched: 5. Here the CDR3 DNA reads TGTGCCAGCAGCCAAGAAGCAGGGGGTAGCACTGAAGCTTTCTTT. As protein: CASSQEAGGSTEAFF.

The table lists this clonotype with a count of one. The rearrangement uses TRBV10-3 and TRBJ1-5; 10 bases map to TRBD1. The CDR3 covers 16 residues. CDR1 is ENHRY, CDR2 SYGVKD, per germline. V dropped 10 bases and J dropped 4; count of bases not matched to a gene: 13. The CDR3 here is CASTVGTGVSNQPQHF. The CDR3 nucleotides are TGTGCCAGCACCGTGGGGACAGGGGTGTCAAATCAGCCCCAGCATTTT.

The V call is TRBV29-1, the J call TRBJ1-2, with D uncertain. This CDR3 comprises 14 residues. CDR1 is SQVTM and CDR2 is ANQGSEA in the germline V gene. The V end lost 3 bases, the J end lost 4 bases, and 15 bases lay between the germline ends. CDR3 in DNA: TGCAGCGTTGAGGCGGCGGCCCCCCCCTATGGCTACACCTTC. Its translation is CSVEAAAPPYGYTF.

The chain recombines TRBV12-3 or TRBV12-4 with TRBJ2-7; 7 nucleotides align to TRBD1. The CDR3 consists of 12 residues. V gave up 6 bases and J gave up 5 bases; unmatched junction bases: 4. CDR3 amino acids: CASSDRVHEQYF. As DNA, the CDR3 is TGTGCCAGCAGCGACAGGGTCCACGAGCAGTACTTC.

The chain links TRBV6-5 to TRBJ1-2, with TRBD1 as a possible D gene (5 bases). CDR1 MNHEY and CDR2 SVGAGI come from the germline V gene. V was shortened by 5 bases and J by 10 bases, with 23 bases between the two germline ends. The CDR3 has 15 amino acids. CDR3 sequence (DNA): TGTGCCAGCAGTGAAGCGGTTGGACACCCCAATGACTACACCTTC. This gives the protein CASSEAVGHPNDYTF.

This clonotype has just a few counts. This chain connects TRBV9 to TRBJ2-2; D might be TRBD2 (6 bases). The CDR3 spans 15 residues. The V and J ends lost 3 bases and 2 bases respectively, with 11 bases between them. Per the germline V gene, CDR1 is SGDLS and CDR2 is YYNGEE. As DNA, the CDR3 is TGTGCCAGCAGCGGCTGGGACTTTAACACCGGGGAGCTGTTTTTT. This encodes CASSGWDFNTGELFF. The variable domain in full, with the rest retrieved from reference TRBV9 and TRBJ2-2, is DSGVTQTPKHLITATGQRVTLRCSPRSGDLSVYWYQQSLDQGLQFLIQYYNGEERAKGNILERFSAQQFPDLHSELNLSSLELGDSALYFCASSGWDFNTGELFFGEGSRLTVL.

In regard to this clonotype: One base away lies a much larger clone, so this may be a sequencing read error. This chain links TRBV9 with TRBJ1-4; the match to TRBD1 covers 8 bases. The CDR3 sequence is 14 residues long. Germline-derived CDR1 and CDR2 are SGDLS and YYNGEE. CDR3 loop: CSSSDPGQDEKLFF. The CDR3 coding sequence is TGTTCCAGCAGCGACCCGGGACAGGATGAAAAACTGTTTTTT. Variable domain in full (rest from reference TRBV9 and TRBJ1-4): DSGVTQTPKHLITATGQRVTLRCSPRSGDLSVYWYQQSLDQGLQFLIQYYNGEERAKGNILERFSAQQFPDLHSELNLSSLELGDSALYFCSSSDPGQDEKLFFGSGTQLSVL.

As DNA, the CDR3 is TGTGCCAGCAGCCAAGATAGAAGGGTTGGCGAGCAGTACTTC. It codes for CASSQDRRVGEQYF. The chain couples TRBV3-1 to TRBJ2-7; D is unresolved. The CDR3 consists of 14 residues. The germline V and J ends were trimmed by 0 bases and 6 bases, with 12 bases remaining between them. Germline values: CDR1 LGHDT, CDR2 YNNKEL (reference sequence).

The chain uses TRBV6-5 and TRBJ1-1; D uncertain. Trimming took 2 bases from V and 5 from J, leaving 9 bases between them. Looked up from germline, CDR1 is MNHEY and CDR2 is SVGAGI. The CDR3 consists of 13 residues. CDR3 sequence reads: CASSYGRVTEAFF. The CDR3 coding sequence is TGTGCCAGCAGTTACGGGAGGGTAACTGAAGCTTTCTTT.

The rearrangement joins TRBV20-1 to TRBJ2-2; D perhaps matches TRBD2 (6 bases). Germline CDR1 is DFQATT and CDR2 is SNEGSKA (reference sequence). CDR3 length equals 14 residues. V lost 5 bases and J lost 7, with 17 bases in between. CDR3 loop: CSAWGLPLGGELFF. The CDR3 DNA reads TGCAGTGCTTGGGGACTCCCGTTGGGCGGGGAGCTGTTTTTT.

On this clonotype itself: Possible read error: a much larger clone is one base away. The rearrangement uses TRBV7-7 and TRBJ2-2; the match to TRBD1 covers 8 bases. Germline V lookup: CDR1 SSHAT, CDR2 FNYEAQ (reference sequence). The CDR3 runs 15 residues. CDR3 sequence (DNA): TGTGCTAGCAGCCAACGGACAGGGAGCACCGGGGAGCTGTTTTTT. Protein sequence: CASSQRTGSTGELFF.

The V call is TRBV29-1, the J call TRBJ2-7, with TRBD2 matching over 9 bases. The trim removed 1 base at V and 2 bases at J, leaving 3 bases unmatched. CDR3 length: 14 residues. The germline CDR1 and CDR2 sequences are SQVTM and ANQGSEA. CDR3 in amino acids: CSVEGLAAPYEQYF. The DNA of the CDR3 is TGCAGCGTTGAAGGACTAGCGGCCCCCTACGAGCAGTACTTC.

This clonotype was picked up a small number of times. This chain joins TRBV5-1 and TRBJ2-7, with TRBD1 as a possible D gene (6 bases). Germline loops: CDR1 SGHRS, CDR2 YFSETQ. V shed 7 bases and J shed 2 bases, with 10 bases lying between them. The CDR3 is 12 amino acids. In nucleotides, the CDR3 is TGCGCCAGCCGGGACACGACCTACGAGCAGTACTTC. It specifies CASRDTTYEQYF.

This chain joins TRBV29-1 and TRBJ1-2; the D gene is possibly TRBD1 (6 bases). V lost 8 bases and J lost 4, with 14 bases in between. This CDR3 is 12 amino acids long. Germline values: CDR1 SQVTM, CDR2 ANQGSEA. DNA for the CDR3: TGCAGCTTGAAGGGGACACCCTATGGCTACACCTTC. Its translation: CSLKGTPYGYTF.

This clonotype was counted a few times. The CDR3 DNA is TGCAGTGCTTCTCGGACTAGCAAAGACGAGCAGTACTTC. Protein sequence: CSASRTSKDEQYF. V and J are TRBV20-1 and TRBJ2-7; 8 bases are a match to TRBD2. J gave up 5 bases and V 5 bases, and 8 bases lay outside the gene matches. The CDR3 is 13 amino acids. CDR1 is DFQATT and CDR2 is SNEGSKA in the germline V gene (reference sequence).

The chain recombines TRBV12-3 or TRBV12-4 with TRBJ1-2, with 7 bases fitting TRBD1. The CDR3 has 14 amino acids. J gave up 7 bases and V 3 bases, and 8 bases lay outside the gene matches. The CDR3 is CASSLGGGSGGYTF. DNA of the CDR3: TGTGCCAGCAGTTTGGGAGGGGGCAGTGGTGGCTACACCTTC.

A remark on this clonotype: The junction differs from germline at one of its ends, possibly a read error. The V gene is TRBV5-1, the J gene TRBJ1-1, with D maybe TRBD1 (6 bases). This CDR3 is 10 amino acids long. CDR1 and CDR2 (germline): SGHRS, YFSETQ. The CDR3 region has the DNA TGCGCCAGCAGCGACTCAGGGGACCTCTTT. Protein: CASSDSGDLF.

The chain joins TRBV11-3 to TRBJ2-2; D might be TRBD1 (5 bases). Trimming stripped 3 bases from V and 8 bases from J, with 16 bases between. The CDR3 length is 15 residues. CDR1 is SGHNT and CDR2 is YENEEA in the germline V gene. The CDR3 bases are TGTGCCAGCAGCTTGTGGCAGGGTGGCACTGGGGAGCTGTTTTTT. Translating gives CASSLWQGGTGELFF.

The sample holds many counts of this clonotype. V gene TRBV2 combines with J gene TRBJ1-1, with D unclear. CDR3 length equals 10 residues. Trimming took 8 bases from V and 8 from J, leaving 9 bases between them. Germline lookup yields CDR1 SNHLY and CDR2 FYNNEI. The CDR3 loop reads CASLTSEAFF. The CDR3 DNA sequence: TGTGCCAGCTTAACTTCCGAAGCTTTCTTT.

The table lists this clonotype with a few counts. This sequence joins TRBV9 and TRBJ1-5, with unresolved D. This CDR3 has 14 amino acids. V lost 0 bases, J lost 5 bases, and 9 bases lay in between. Germline loops: CDR1 SGDLS, CDR2 YYNGEE. CDR3 in amino acids: CASSVDLTDQPQHF. In nucleotides, the CDR3 is TGTGCCAGCAGCGTAGATTTGACCGATCAGCCCCAGCATTTT.

This clonotype showed up many times. The chain carries TRBV19 and TRBJ1-5; D gene uncertain. The germline gives CDR1 LNHDA, CDR2 SQIVND (reference sequence). The CDR3 is 14 amino acids. Trimming removed 2 bases from V and 7 bases from J, with 12 bases in between. For the CDR3, the DNA is TGTGCCAGTAGTATATCGTACTCGGAGCAGCCCCAGCATTTT. It specifies CASSISYSEQPQHF.

The rearrangement uses TRBV10-3 and TRBJ1-5, with D possibly TRBD1 on 6 matching bases. This CDR3 has 14 residues. Germline-derived CDR1 and CDR2 are ENHRY and SYGVKD. V was cut by 10 bases and J by 3 bases, with 16 bases left in between. The CDR3, as DNA: TGTGCCACCCAGGGGAGCACAGACAATCAGCCCCAGCATTTT. Translated, it gives CATQGSTDNQPQHF.

The J gene is TRBJ1-3, the V gene TRBV2, with D possibly matching TRBD1 (5 bases). Trimming pared 7 bases from V and 0 bases from J, leaving 10 bases between. Germline values: CDR1 SNHLY, CDR2 FYNNEI. This CDR3 has 14 amino acids. The DNA of the CDR3 is TGTGCCAGCAACCGACAGAGCTCTGGAAACACCATATATTTT. This sequence encodes CASNRQSSGNTIYF.

The rearrangement links TRBV5-1 to TRBJ2-2; D is perhaps TRBD2 (6 bases). The CDR3 is made up of 15 amino acids. Germline CDR1 and CDR2: SGHRS and YFSETQ. Trimming shortened V by 0 bases and J by 4 bases, and 10 bases separated the two germline ends. This CDR3 is CASSLEGLRTGELFF. CDR3 sequence (DNA): TGCGCCAGCAGCTTGGAGGGACTTCGCACCGGGGAGCTGTTTTTT.

The chain employs TRBV10-3 and TRBJ1-2, with unresolved D. CDR3 length equals 12 residues. V dropped 6 bases and J dropped 5 bases, with 10 bases sitting between them. Germline V gene lookup returns CDR1 ENHRY and CDR2 SYGVKD. The DNA of the CDR3 is TGTGCCATCAGAACTGTGGGATATGGCTACACCTTC. It encodes CAIRTVGYGYTF.

Many counts were recorded for this clonotype. CDR3 sequence: CASSERGPSVPQYF. CDR3 sequence (DNA): TGCGCCAGCAGTGAGAGGGGACCTAGCGTCCCCCAGTACTTC. The chain links TRBV10-2 to TRBJ2-5; a weak D match, TRBD2 (6 bases). Germline CDR1 reads WSHSY; CDR2 reads SAAADI. This CDR3 has 14 amino acids. Trimming left V 2 bases short and J 9 bases short, with 16 bases between.

This clonotype was detected ten times or more. The rearrangement joins TRBV2 to TRBJ2-5, with D perhaps assigned TRBD1 or TRBD2 (6 bases each). Germline V gene lookup returns CDR1 SNHLY and CDR2 FYNNEI. Trimming pared 8 bases from V and 3 bases from J, leaving 13 bases between. This CDR3 comprises 13 residues. The CDR3 DNA sequence: TGTGCCAGCGGGCGGGACAATAAAGAGACCCAGTACTTC. It is translated as CASGRDNKETQYF.

This clonotype was counted ten times or more. The J gene is TRBJ2-2, the V gene TRBV29-1; D may correspond to TRBD1 or TRBD2 (5 bases each). Germline CDR1 SQVTM, CDR2 ANQGSEA. Trimming pared 8 bases from V and 3 bases from J, leaving 13 bases between. CDR3 size: 13 residues. CDR3 bases: TGCAGCTCCCGGGACGGGGACACCGGGGAGCTGTTTTTT. It translates to CSSRDGDTGELFF.

This clonotype was seen only once. A much larger clone sits a single nucleotide away, making a read error possible. The chain uses TRBV29-1 and TRBJ2-7; 8 bases line up with TRBD2. The CDR3 totals 16 residues. Germline loops: CDR1 SQVTM, CDR2 ANQGSEA. The CDR3 DNA reads TGCAGCGTTGAAGATCGTGTAGCGGGAATCCCCTACGGGCAGTACTTC. It is translated as CSVEDRVAGIPYGQYF.